This T cell receptor (beta chain) is from a study of identical twins. The CDR3 loop spans 15 amino acids. Germline trimming cut 3 bases from V and 0 bases from J; bases unmatched to any gene: 4. Germline V gene data show CDR1 as LGHDT and CDR2 as YNNKEL (reference sequence). One entry per CDR3 protein, called by TCRdb with MiXCR from the 5' RACE reads. The data hold a few hundred thousand distinct CDR3 sequences, with 13% to 15% observed a single time. The same specimen was also included in a second study, on yellow fever vaccine responses in identical twins.

Sequenced material: CD4+ T cells sorted from blood. This receptor was obtained from a woman aged 18-29 years in good health. The chain uses TRBV3-1 and TRBJ2-5; TRBD1 aligns across 7 bases. The CDR3 is CASSQRGPNQETQYF. As DNA, the CDR3 is TGTGCCAGCAGCCAGAGGGGGCCAAACCAAGAGACCCAGTACTTC.